Detailed here is one TCR beta chain. Its cognate antigen is unknown. The germline gives CDR1 SGDLS, CDR2 YYNGEE. This CDR3 comprises 13 residues. Trimming pared 0 bases from V and 5 bases from J, leaving 8 bases between. The sample comes from a study of T cells in localized non-small cell lung cancer. Libraries were prepared by immunoSEQ multiplex PCR; TCRdb keeps only in-frame clonotypes and omits some of them. This sample has 30,000 to 35,000 clones; about 88% occur once, and the top ten carry 4.2%. Findings and caveats of the study: Longer survival (overall) was linked to higher T cell density in blood. Of the tissues analyzed, uninvolved adjacent lung showed maximal T cell clonality, greater than tumor. Heterogeneity stays possible, as sequencing covered only one tumor region. Adjacent lung tissue had a median about 52 of the top 100 clones found in the tumor.

This specimen consisted of peripheral blood, obtained before any cancer treatment. The clonotype comes from a woman aged 35 to 70 with stage I lung adenocarcinoma. V and J are TRBV9 and TRBJ1-1; D might be TRBD1 (6 bases). The CDR3 nucleotides read TGTGCCAGCAGCGTAGAAGGGGGGACTGAAGCTTTCTTT. Its protein is CASSVEGGTEAFF. Combining the CDR3 with reference TRBV9 and TRBJ1-1 gives the whole variable domain DSGVTQTPKHLITATGQRVTLRCSPRSGDLSVYWYQQSLDQGLQFLIQYYNGEERAKGNILERFSAQQFPDLHSELNLSSLELGDSALYFCASSVEGGTEAFFGQGTRLTVV.